This T cell receptor (beta chain) was observed in a study of radiotherapy plus CTLA-4 blockade in lung cancer. Study findings and constraints: Subsequent to radiotherapy plus ipilimumab, tumor-derived TCR clones underwent expansion in blood.

Concerning this clone: Its specificity is not known.

TCRdb's table, derived via immunoSEQ multiplex PCR, lists solely in-frame clones and lacks some. Seen here are 75,000 to 100,000 clones, about 81% observed once, and the top ten hold 3% to 3.5%. Ipilimumab CTLA-4 blockade and focal radiation were given to patients with chemo-refractory metastatic non-small-cell lung cancer. The CDR3 consists of 14 residues. J was trimmed by 1 base and V by 4 bases; bases with no gene match: 5. Germline lookup yields CDR1 SGHRS and CDR2 YFSETQ. V is TRBV5-1 and J is TRBJ2-7; the match to TRBD1 covers 7 bases. The TCR originated in a human donor with non-small cell lung cancer who had a partial response to radiotherapy plus ipilimumab. The sample was peripheral blood, taken from a patient treated with radiotherapy plus ipilimumab. The CDR3 protein is CASSPGTDSYEQYF. The CDR3, as DNA: TGCGCCAGCAGCCCCGGGACAGATTCCTACGAGCAGTACTTC.